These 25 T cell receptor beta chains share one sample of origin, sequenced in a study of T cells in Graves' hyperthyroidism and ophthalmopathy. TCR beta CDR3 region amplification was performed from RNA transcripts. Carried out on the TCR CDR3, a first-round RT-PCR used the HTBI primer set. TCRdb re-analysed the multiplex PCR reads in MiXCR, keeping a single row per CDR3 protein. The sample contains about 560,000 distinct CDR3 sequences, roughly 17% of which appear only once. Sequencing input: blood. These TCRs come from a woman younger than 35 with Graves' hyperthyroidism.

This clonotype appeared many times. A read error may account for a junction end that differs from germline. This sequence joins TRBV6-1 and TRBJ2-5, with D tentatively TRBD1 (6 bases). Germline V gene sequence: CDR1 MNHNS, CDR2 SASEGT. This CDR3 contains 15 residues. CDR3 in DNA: TGTGCCAGCAGGGAAGCCGGGACACCCCAAGGGACCCAGTACTTC. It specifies CASREAGTPQGTQYF.

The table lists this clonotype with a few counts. The CDR3 coding sequence is TGTGCCATCAGTGAGACGGGGGCGCGGGTCGAGCAGTACTTC. This gives the protein CAISETGARVEQYF. This chain connects TRBV10-3 to TRBJ2-7; D might be TRBD1 or TRBD2, each matching 6 bases. The CDR3 contains 14 residues. Trimming shortened V by 2 bases and J by 6 bases, and 14 bases separated the two germline ends. Germline V gene data show CDR1 as ENHRY and CDR2 as SYGVKD.

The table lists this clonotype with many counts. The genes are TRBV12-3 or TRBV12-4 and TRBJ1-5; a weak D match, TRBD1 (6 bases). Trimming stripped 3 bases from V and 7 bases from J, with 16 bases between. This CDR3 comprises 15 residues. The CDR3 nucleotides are TGTGCCAGCAGTTTCCTCAGCAGGGGCGGGCAGCCCCAGCATTTT. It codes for CASSFLSRGGQPQHF.

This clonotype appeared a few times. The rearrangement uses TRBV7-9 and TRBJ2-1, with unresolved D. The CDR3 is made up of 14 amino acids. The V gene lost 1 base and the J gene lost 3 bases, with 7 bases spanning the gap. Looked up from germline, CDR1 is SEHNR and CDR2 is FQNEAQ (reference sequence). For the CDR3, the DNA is TGTGCCAGCAGCTTAGGGCTGATCTACAATGAGCAGTTCTTC. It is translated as CASSLGLIYNEQFF.

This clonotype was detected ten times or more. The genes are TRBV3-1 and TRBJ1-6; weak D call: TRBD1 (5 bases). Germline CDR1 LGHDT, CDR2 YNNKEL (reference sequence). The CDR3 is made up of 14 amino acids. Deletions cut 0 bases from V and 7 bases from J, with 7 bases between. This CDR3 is CASSQDGGNSPLHF. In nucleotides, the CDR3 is TGTGCCAGCAGCCAAGATGGGGGGAATTCACCCCTCCACTTT.

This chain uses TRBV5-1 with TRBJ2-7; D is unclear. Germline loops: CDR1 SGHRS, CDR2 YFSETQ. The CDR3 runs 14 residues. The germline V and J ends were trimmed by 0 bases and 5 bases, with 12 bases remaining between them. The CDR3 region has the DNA TGCGCCAGCAGCTTGGTGCCGGTTGTTGACGAGCAGTACTTC. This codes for CASSLVPVVDEQYF.

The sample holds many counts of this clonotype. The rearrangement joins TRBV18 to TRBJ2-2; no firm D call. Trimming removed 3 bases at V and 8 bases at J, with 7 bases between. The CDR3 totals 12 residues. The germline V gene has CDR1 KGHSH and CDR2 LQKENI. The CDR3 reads CASSPARGELFF. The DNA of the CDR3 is TGTGCCAGCTCACCGGCCAGGGGGGAGCTGTTTTTT.

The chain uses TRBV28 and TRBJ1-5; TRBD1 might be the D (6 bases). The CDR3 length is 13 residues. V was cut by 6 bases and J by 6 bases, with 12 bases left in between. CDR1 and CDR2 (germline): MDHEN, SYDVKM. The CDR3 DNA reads TGTGCCAGCAGAATAGGGGGTCGTCAGCCCCAGCATTTT. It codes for CASRIGGRQPQHF.

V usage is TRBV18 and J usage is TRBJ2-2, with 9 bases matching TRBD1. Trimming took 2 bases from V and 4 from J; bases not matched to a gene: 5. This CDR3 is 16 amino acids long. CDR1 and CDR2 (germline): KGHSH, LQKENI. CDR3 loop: CASSPNGQGITGELFF. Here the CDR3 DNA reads TGTGCCAGCTCACCAAATGGACAGGGGATCACCGGGGAGCTGTTTTTT.

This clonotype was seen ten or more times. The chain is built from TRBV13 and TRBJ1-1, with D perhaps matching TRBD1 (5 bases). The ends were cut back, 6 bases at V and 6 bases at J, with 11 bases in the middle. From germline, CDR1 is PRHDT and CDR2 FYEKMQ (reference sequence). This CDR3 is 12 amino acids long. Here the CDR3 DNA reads TGTGCCAGCAGTTCAGGGCCGGCTGAAGCTTTCTTT. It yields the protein CASSSGPAEAFF.

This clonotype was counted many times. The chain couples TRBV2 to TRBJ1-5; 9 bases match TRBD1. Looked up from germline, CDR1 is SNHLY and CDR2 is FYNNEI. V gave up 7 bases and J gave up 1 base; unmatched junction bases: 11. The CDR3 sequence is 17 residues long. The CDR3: CASKKTGGFSSNQPQHF. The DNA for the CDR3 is TGTGCCAGCAAAAAGACAGGGGGATTTTCGAGCAATCAGCCCCAGCATTTT.

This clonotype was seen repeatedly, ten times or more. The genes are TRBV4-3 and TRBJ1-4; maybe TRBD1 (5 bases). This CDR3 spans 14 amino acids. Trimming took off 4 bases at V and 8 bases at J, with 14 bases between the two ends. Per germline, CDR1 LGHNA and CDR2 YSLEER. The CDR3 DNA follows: TGCGCCAGCAGCCCAGGGCAGGGTGGGGAAAAACTGTTTTTT. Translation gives CASSPGQGGEKLFF.

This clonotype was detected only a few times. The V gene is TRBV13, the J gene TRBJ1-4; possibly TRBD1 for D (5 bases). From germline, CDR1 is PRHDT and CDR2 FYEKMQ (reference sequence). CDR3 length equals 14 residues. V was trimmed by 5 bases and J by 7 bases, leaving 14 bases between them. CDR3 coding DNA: TGTGCCAGCAGCCCGGGGGAATTTGGTGAAAAACTGTTTTTT. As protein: CASSPGEFGEKLFF.

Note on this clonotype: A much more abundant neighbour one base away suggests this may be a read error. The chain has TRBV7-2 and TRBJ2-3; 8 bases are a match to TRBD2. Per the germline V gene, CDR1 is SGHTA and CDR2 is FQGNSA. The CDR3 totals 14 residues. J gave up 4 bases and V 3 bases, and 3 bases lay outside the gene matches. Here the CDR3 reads CASSLMTSADTQYF. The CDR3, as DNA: TGTGCCAGCAGCTTGATGACTAGCGCAGATACGCAGTATTTT.

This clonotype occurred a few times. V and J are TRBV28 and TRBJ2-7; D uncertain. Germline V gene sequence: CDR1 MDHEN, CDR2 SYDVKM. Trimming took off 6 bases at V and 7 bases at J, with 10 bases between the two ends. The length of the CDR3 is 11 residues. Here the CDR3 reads CASREVGEQYF. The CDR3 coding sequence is TGTGCCAGCAGGGAAGTGGGGGAGCAGTACTTC.

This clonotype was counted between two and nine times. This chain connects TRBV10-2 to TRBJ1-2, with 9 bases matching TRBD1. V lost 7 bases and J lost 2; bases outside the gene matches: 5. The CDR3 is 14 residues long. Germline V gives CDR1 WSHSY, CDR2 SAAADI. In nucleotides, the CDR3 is TGCGCCAGCACAGGGACAGGGTTGAACTATGGCTACACCTTC. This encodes CASTGTGLNYGYTF.

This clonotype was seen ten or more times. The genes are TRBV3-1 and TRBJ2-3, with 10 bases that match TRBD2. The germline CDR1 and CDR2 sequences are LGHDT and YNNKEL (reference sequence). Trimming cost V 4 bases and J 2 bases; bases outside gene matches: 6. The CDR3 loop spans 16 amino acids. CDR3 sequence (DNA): TGTGCCAGCAGCCCCGGGACTAGCGTATCCACAGATACGCAGTATTTT. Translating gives CASSPGTSVSTDTQYF.

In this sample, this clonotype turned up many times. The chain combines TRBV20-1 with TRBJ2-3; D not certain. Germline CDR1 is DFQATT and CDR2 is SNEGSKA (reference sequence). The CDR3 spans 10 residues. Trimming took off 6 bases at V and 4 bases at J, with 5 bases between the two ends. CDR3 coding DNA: TGCAGTGCCGACTCAGATACGCAGTATTTT. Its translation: CSADSDTQYF.

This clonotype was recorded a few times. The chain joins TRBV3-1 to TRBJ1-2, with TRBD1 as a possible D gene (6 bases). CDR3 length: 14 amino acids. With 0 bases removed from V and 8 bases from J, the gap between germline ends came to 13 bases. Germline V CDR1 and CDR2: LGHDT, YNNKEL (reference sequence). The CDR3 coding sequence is TGTGCCAGCAGCCAAGATCTCAGGGGTTTGGGCTACACCTTC. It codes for CASSQDLRGLGYTF.

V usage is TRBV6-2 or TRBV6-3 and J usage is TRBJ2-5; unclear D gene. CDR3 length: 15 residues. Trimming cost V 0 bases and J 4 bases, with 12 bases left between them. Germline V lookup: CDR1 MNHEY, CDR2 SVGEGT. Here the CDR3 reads CASSYSGSRRETQYF. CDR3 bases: TGTGCCAGCAGTTACTCGGGCTCACGGCGAGAGACCCAGTACTTC.

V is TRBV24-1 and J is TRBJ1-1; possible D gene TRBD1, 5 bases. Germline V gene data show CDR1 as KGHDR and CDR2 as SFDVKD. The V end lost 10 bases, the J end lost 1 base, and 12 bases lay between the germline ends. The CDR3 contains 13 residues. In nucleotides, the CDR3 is TGTGCCACTCAGGGTCGGCGGAACACTGAAGCTTTCTTT. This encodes CATQGRRNTEAFF.

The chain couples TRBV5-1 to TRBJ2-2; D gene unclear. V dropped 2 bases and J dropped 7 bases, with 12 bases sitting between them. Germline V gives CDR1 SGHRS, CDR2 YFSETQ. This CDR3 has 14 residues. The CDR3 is CASSFGQTFGELFF. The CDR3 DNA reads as TGCGCCAGCAGCTTTGGCCAAACGTTCGGGGAGCTGTTTTTT.

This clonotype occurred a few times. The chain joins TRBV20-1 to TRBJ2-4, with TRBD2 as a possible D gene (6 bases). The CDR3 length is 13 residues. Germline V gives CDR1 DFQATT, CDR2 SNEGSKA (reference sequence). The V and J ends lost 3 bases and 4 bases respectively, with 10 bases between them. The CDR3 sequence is CSARMGGKNIQYF. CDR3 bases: TGCAGTGCTAGGATGGGGGGTAAAAACATTCAGTACTTC.

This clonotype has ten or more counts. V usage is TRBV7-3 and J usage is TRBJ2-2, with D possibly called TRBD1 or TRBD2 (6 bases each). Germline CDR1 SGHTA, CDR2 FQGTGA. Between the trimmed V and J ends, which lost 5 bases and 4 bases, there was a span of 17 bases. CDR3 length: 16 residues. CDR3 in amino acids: CASSPGGGKGTGELFF. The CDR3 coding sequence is TGTGCCAGCAGCCCCGGAGGGGGAAAGGGCACCGGGGAGCTGTTTTTT.

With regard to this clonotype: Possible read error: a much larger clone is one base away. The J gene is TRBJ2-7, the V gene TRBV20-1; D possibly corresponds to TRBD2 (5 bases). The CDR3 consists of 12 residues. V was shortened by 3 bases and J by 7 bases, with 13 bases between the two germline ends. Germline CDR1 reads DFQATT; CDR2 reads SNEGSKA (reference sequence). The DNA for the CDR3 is TGCAGTGCTAGTACTAGTTTCGATGAGCAGTACTTC. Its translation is CSASTSFDEQYF.